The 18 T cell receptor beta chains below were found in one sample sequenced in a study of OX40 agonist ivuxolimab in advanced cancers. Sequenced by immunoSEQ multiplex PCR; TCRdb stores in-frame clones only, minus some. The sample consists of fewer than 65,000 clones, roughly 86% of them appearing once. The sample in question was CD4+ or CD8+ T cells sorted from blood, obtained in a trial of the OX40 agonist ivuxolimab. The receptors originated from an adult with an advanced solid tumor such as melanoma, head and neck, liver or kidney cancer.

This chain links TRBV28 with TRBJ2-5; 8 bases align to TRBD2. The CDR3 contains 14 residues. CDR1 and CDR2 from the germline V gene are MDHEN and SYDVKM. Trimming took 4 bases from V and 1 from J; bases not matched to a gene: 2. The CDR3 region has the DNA TGTGCCAGCAGTTCGGGGGGGTCCCAAGAGACCCAGTACTTC. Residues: CASSSGGSQETQYF.

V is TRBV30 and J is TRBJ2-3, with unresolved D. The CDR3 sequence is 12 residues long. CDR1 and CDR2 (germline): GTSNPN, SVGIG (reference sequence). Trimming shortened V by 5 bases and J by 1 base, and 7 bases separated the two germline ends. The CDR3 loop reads CAWDSRTDTQYF. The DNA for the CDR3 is TGTGCCTGGGACTCGCGCACAGATACGCAGTATTTT.

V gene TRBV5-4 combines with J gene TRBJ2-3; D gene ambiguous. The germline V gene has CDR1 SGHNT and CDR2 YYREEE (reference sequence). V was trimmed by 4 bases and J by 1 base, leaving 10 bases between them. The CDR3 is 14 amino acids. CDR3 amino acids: CASSPVVGTDTQYF. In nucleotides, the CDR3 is TGTGCCAGCAGCCCGGTTGTCGGCACAGATACGCAGTATTTT.

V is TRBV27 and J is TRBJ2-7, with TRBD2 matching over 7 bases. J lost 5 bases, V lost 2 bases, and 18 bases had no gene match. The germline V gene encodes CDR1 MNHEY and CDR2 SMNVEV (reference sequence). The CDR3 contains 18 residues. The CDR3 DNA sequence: TGTGCCAGCAGTTTAAGGGACGGACTCAGGAGCGGGATGGACGAGCAGTACTTC. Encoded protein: CASSLRDGLRSGMDEQYF.

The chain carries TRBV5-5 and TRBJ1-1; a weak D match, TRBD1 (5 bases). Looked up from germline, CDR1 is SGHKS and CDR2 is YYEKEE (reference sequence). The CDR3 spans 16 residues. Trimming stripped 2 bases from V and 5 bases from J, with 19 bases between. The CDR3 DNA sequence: TGTGCCAGCAGCTTTACGGGACCCAGGGCAATGACTGAAGCTTTCTTT. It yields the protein CASSFTGPRAMTEAFF.

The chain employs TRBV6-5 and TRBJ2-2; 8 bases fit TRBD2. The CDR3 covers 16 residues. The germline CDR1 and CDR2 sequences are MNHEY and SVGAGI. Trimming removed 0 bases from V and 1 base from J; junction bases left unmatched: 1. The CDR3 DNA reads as TGTGCCAGCAGTTACTCCGGGAGGGTGAACACCGGGGAGCTGTTTTTT. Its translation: CASSYSGRVNTGELFF.

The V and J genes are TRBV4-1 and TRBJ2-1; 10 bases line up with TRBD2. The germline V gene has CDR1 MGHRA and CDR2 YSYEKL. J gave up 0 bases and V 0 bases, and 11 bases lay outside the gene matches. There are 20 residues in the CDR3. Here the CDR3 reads CASSQEALGLALSSYNEQFF. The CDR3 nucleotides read TGCGCCAGCAGCCAAGAAGCTTTGGGACTAGCGCTGAGCTCCTACAATGAGCAGTTCTTC.

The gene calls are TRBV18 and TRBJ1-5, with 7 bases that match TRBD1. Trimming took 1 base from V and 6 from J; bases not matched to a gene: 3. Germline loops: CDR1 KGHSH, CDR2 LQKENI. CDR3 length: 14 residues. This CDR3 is CASSPQGAGQPQHF. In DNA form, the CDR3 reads TGTGCCAGCTCACCACAGGGGGCTGGTCAGCCCCAGCATTTT.

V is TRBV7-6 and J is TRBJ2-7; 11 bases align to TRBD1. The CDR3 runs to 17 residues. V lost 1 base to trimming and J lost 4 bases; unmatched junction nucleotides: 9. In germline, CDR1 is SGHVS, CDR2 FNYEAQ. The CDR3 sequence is CASSLGTGGSQGYEQYF. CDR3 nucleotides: TGTGCCAGCAGCTTAGGGACAGGGGGCTCACAGGGGTACGAGCAGTACTTC.

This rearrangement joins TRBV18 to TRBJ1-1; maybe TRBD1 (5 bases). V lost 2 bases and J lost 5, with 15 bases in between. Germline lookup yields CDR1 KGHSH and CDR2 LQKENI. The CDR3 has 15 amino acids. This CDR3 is CASSPSKQGETEAFF. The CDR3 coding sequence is TGTGCCAGCTCACCATCGAAGCAGGGTGAAACTGAAGCTTTCTTT.

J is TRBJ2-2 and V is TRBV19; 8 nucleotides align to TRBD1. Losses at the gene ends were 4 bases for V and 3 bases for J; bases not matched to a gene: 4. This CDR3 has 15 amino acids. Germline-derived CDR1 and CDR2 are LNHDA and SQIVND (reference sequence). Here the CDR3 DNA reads TGTGCCAGTAGTACGCGGACAGGGTACACCGGGGAGCTGTTTTTT. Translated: CASSTRTGYTGELFF. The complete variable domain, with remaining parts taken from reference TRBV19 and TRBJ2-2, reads DGGITQSPKYLFRKEGQNVTLSCEQNLNHDAMYWYRQDPGQGLRLIYYSQIVNDFQKGDIAEGYSVSREKKESFPLTVTSAQKNPTAFYLCASSTRTGYTGELFFGEGSRLTVL.

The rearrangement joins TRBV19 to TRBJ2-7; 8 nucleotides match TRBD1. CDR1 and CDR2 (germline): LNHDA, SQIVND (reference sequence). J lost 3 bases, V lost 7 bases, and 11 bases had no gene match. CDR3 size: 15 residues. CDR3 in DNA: TGTGCCAGTAAAAAAACCGGGACAGGTAACTACGAGCAGTACTTC. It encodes CASKKTGTGNYEQYF.

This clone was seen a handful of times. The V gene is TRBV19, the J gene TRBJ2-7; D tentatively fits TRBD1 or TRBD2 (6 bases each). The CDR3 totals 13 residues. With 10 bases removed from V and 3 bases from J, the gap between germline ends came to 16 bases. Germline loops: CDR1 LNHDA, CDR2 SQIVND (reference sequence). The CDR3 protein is CATGTGAGYEQYF. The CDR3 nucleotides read TGTGCCACTGGGACGGGGGCAGGCTACGAGCAGTACTTC.

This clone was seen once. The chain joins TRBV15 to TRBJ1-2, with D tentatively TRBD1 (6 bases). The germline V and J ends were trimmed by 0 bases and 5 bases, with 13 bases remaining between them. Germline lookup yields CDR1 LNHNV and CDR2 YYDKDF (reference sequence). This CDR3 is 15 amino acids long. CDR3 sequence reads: CATSRDLGQGYGYTF. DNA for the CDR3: TGTGCCACCAGCAGAGATTTGGGCCAGGGGTATGGCTACACCTTC.

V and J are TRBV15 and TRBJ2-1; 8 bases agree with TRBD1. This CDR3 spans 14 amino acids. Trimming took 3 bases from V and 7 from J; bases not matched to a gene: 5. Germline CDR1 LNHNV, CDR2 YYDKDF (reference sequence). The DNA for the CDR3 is TGTGCCACCAGCAGGGACAGGGCCTCGAATGAGCAGTTCTTC. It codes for CATSRDRASNEQFF.

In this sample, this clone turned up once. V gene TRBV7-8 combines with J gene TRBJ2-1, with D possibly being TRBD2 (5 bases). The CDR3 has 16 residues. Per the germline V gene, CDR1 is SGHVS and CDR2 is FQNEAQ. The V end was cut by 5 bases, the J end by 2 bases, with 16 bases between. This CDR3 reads CASSRESGTTYNEQFF. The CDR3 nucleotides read TGTGCCAGCAGCCGGGAAAGCGGCACCACCTACAATGAGCAGTTCTTC.

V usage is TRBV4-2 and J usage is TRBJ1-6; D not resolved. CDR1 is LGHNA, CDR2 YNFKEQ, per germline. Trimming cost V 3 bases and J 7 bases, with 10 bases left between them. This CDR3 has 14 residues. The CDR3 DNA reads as TGTGCCAGCAGCCAGGAGAGTCGGAATTCACCCCTCCACTTT. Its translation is CASSQESRNSPLHF.

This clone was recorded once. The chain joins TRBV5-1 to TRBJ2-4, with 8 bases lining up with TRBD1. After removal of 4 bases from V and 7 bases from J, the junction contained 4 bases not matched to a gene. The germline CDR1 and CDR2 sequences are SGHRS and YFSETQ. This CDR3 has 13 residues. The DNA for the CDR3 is TGCGCCAGCAGCCCCGACAGGGGTAACATTCAGTACTTC. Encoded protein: CASSPDRGNIQYF.